The 32 T cell receptor beta chains below were found in one sample sequenced in a study of control samples from healthy donors and cancer patients. The table came from immunoSEQ multiplex PCR; TCRdb's copy has only in-frame clones and leaves some out. The sample shows about 220,000 clones, 85% to 95% of them seen only once. Source material: blood. These receptors were taken from a man aged 50-60 years in good health.

The rearrangement links TRBV19 to TRBJ2-4; 7 bases are shared with TRBD1. The V and J ends lost 7 bases and 0 bases, in that order; junction bases with no gene match: 9. The CDR3 is made up of 16 amino acids. Germline V gene data show CDR1 as LNHDA and CDR2 as SQIVND (reference sequence). The CDR3 here is CASTLQGIGAKNIQYF. The CDR3 DNA reads TGTGCCAGTACCTTACAGGGGATTGGAGCCAAAAACATTCAGTACTTC.

The chain uses TRBV7-2 and TRBJ1-1, with 10 bases aligning to TRBD1. Per the germline V gene, CDR1 is SGHTA and CDR2 is FQGNSA. Losses at the gene ends were 1 base for V and 11 bases for J; bases not matched to a gene: 7. The CDR3 length is 14 residues. This chain's CDR3 is CASSLGSGTGDAFF. DNA of the CDR3: TGTGCCAGCAGCTTAGGGTCCGGGACAGGGGATGCTTTCTTT.

The J gene is TRBJ1-1, the V gene TRBV29-1; D gene unclear. The CDR3 consists of 13 residues. Trimming removed 3 bases from V and 0 bases from J, with 8 bases in between. CDR1 is SQVTM, CDR2 ANQGSEA, per germline. Written as DNA, the CDR3 is TGCAGCGTTGAGTATATTTTGAACACTGAAGCTTTCTTT. It specifies CSVEYILNTEAFF.

The rearrangement links TRBV2 to TRBJ1-1; D remains ambiguous. Germline values: CDR1 SNHLY, CDR2 FYNNEI. The CDR3 loop spans 14 amino acids. V shed 2 bases and J shed 4 bases, with 11 bases lying between them. The CDR3 here is CASSEPQGRTEAFF. The CDR3 DNA reads as TGTGCCAGCAGTGAACCTCAAGGACGCACTGAAGCTTTCTTT.

The V and J genes are TRBV4-3 and TRBJ2-1, with TRBD2 matching 12 bases. This CDR3 spans 17 amino acids. Looked up from germline, CDR1 is LGHNA and CDR2 is YSLEER. J gave up 9 bases and V 0 bases, and 9 bases lay outside the gene matches. CDR3 protein: CASSQDIGLAGRGEQFF. Written as DNA, the CDR3 is TGCGCCAGCAGCCAAGATATCGGACTAGCGGGGAGGGGTGAGCAGTTCTTC.

The chain links TRBV19 to TRBJ2-7; D is tentatively TRBD1 or TRBD2 (5 bases each). Trimming left V 7 bases short and J 4 bases short, with 14 bases between. In germline, CDR1 is LNHDA, CDR2 SQIVND (reference sequence). The CDR3 length is 13 residues. CDR3 nucleotides: TGTGCCAGTATTCGGGACGTAAATTACGAGCAGTACGTC. Translating gives CASIRDVNYEQYV.

The chain is built from TRBV7-9 and TRBJ1-1, with unresolved D. Trimming removed 5 bases from V and 1 base from J, with 11 bases in between. The CDR3 runs to 14 residues. Germline CDR1 is SEHNR and CDR2 is FQNEAQ (reference sequence). The CDR3 bases are TGTGCCAGCAGCACCTCGGACGAGAACACTGAAGCTTTCTTT. This encodes CASSTSDENTEAFF.

The sample holds one count of this clone. The chain has TRBV7-2 and TRBJ1-4; 8 bases map to TRBD1. Trimming at V came to 1 base and at J to 5 bases, leaving 9 bases not matched to a gene. Germline CDR1 and CDR2: SGHTA and FQGNSA. This CDR3 contains 17 residues. This CDR3 reads CASSLVGTGVTNEKLFF. The DNA for the CDR3 is TGTGCCAGCAGCTTAGTGGGGACAGGTGTAACCAATGAAAAACTGTTTTTT.

The chain employs TRBV2 and TRBJ1-1; 8 bases agree with TRBD1. Germline values: CDR1 SNHLY, CDR2 FYNNEI. The junction had 8 bases not matched to a gene; V was cut back by 7 bases and J by 4 bases. There are 14 residues in the CDR3. CDR3 in amino acids: CASKLDRGTTEAFF. CDR3 bases: TGTGCCAGCAAGCTAGACAGGGGTACCACTGAAGCTTTCTTT.

V and J are TRBV10-3 and TRBJ1-5; D is ambiguous. V lost 2 bases to trimming and J lost 1 base, with 9 bases between them. The CDR3 spans 15 residues. Germline CDR1 ENHRY, CDR2 SYGVKD. The CDR3, as DNA: TGTGCCATCAGTGAGCAAGGCTCCAGCAATCAGCCCCAGCATTTT. Translating gives CAISEQGSSNQPQHF.

DNA of the CDR3: TGTGCCAGCAGCCATGCACGGCCGGCGCATGGCTACACCTTC. Translation gives CASSHARPAHGYTF. V is TRBV3-1 (or the pseudogene TRBV3-2) and J is TRBJ1-2, with unresolved D. Per the germline V gene, CDR1 is LGHDT and CDR2 is YNNKEL (reference sequence). Trimming left V 3 bases short and J 6 bases short, with 14 bases between. This CDR3 region has 14 residues.

This chain connects TRBV3-1 (or the pseudogene TRBV3-2) to TRBJ1-5, with unresolved D. From germline, CDR1 is LGHDT and CDR2 YNNKEL (reference sequence). The germline V and J ends were trimmed by 2 bases and 7 bases, with 6 bases remaining between them. The CDR3 covers 12 residues. The CDR3 region has the DNA TGTGCCAGCAGCCAACGGGGACAGCCCCAGCATTTT. It encodes CASSQRGQPQHF.

V gene TRBV5-1 combines with J gene TRBJ1-4; D gene ambiguous. The CDR3 has 14 residues. Germline V lookup: CDR1 SGHRS, CDR2 YFSETQ. The V end lost 2 bases, the J end lost 4 bases, and 9 bases lay between the germline ends. Written as DNA, the CDR3 is TGCGCCAGCAGCTTTGGAAACGGTAATGAAAAACTGTTTTTT. It specifies CASSFGNGNEKLFF.

The rearrangement links TRBV20-1 to TRBJ2-7, with D perhaps matching TRBD1 (5 bases). The CDR3 is 11 residues long. V lost 7 bases and J lost 3, with 10 bases in between. CDR1 is DFQATT, CDR2 SNEGSKA, per germline (reference sequence). This chain's CDR3 is CSGQSNYEQYF. CDR3 nucleotide sequence: TGCAGTGGACAGTCAAACTACGAGCAGTACTTC.

This chain links TRBV6-5 with TRBJ1-1, with TRBD1 matching 8 bases. Germline values: CDR1 MNHEY, CDR2 SVGAGI. The CDR3 is made up of 12 amino acids. V was pared by 6 bases and J by 6 bases, with 3 bases of the junction left unmatched. CDR3 amino acids: CASSRGRAEAFF. As DNA, the CDR3 is TGTGCCAGCAGCAGGGGGCGGGCTGAAGCTTTCTTT.

The chain has TRBV19 and TRBJ1-1; TRBD1 aligns across 8 bases. This CDR3 is built from 14 residues. J lost 5 bases, V lost 3 bases, and 5 bases had no gene match. Germline values: CDR1 LNHDA, CDR2 SQIVND (reference sequence). In DNA, the CDR3 is TGTGCCAGTAGTATCACAGGGGGTCGAACTGAAGCTTTCTTT. Amino acids: CASSITGGRTEAFF.

This clone has a single count. The chain joins TRBV6-5 to TRBJ2-7; TRBD1 aligns across 9 bases. The CDR3 runs 15 residues. CDR1 and CDR2 from the germline V gene are MNHEY and SVGAGI. J was trimmed by 1 base and V by 7 bases; bases with no gene match: 8. CDR3 coding DNA: TGTGCCAGCATTCTACCGGACAGGGGTTCCTACGAGCAGTACGTC. It is translated as CASILPDRGSYEQYV.

J is TRBJ2-1 and V is TRBV19; 12 positions agree with TRBD2. CDR1 is LNHDA, CDR2 SQIVND, per germline (reference sequence). The CDR3 runs to 16 residues. V was pared by 6 bases and J by 0 bases, with 3 bases of the junction left unmatched. CDR3 region: CASRGLAGSSYNEQFF. Here the CDR3 DNA reads TGTGCCAGTAGAGGACTAGCGGGGAGCTCCTACAATGAGCAGTTCTTC.

The CDR3 reads CASSSGTTTNEKLFF. The CDR3, as DNA: TGCGCCAGCAGCTCCGGGACCACAACTAATGAAAAACTGTTTTTT. The chain combines TRBV5-1 with TRBJ1-4; TRBD1 might be the D (5 bases). The CDR3 has 15 amino acids. Germline CDR1 SGHRS, CDR2 YFSETQ. Deletions cut 3 bases from V and 0 bases from J, with 9 bases between.

The chain combines TRBV6-5 with TRBJ1-5, with D perhaps TRBD1 (6 bases). Germline CDR1 and CDR2: MNHEY and SVGAGI. The length of the CDR3 is 15 residues. V lost 7 bases and J lost 5, with 18 bases in between. This CDR3 is CASIQTGSYDQPQHF. The CDR3 bases are TGTGCCAGCATCCAAACAGGGTCTTACGATCAGCCCCAGCATTTT.

The rearrangement links TRBV13 to TRBJ1-3; 8 bases are a match to TRBD1. The CDR3 contains 15 residues. With V trimmed by 5 bases and J by 4 bases, 7 bases remained unmatched. Germline-derived CDR1 and CDR2 are PRHDT and FYEKMQ (reference sequence). The CDR3 loop is CASSPYRQGGNTIYF. Written as DNA, the CDR3 is TGTGCCAGCAGCCCTTATAGACAGGGGGGAAACACCATATATTTT.

The CDR3 DNA follows: TGTGCCAGCAGTGGGGTGAGCGGGGGGGAAGAGACCCAGTACTTC. Amino acids: CASSGVSGGEETQYF. The V and J genes are TRBV2 and TRBJ2-5; TRBD2 matches at 10 bases. This CDR3 has 15 residues. J was trimmed by 3 bases and V by 4 bases; bases with no gene match: 5. Germline CDR1 reads SNHLY; CDR2 reads FYNNEI.

V usage is TRBV14 and J usage is TRBJ2-7; D gene unclear. The ends were cut back, 4 bases at V and 6 bases at J, with 10 bases in the middle. This CDR3 contains 12 residues. The germline V gene encodes CDR1 SGHDN and CDR2 FVKESK. The CDR3: CASSRLLGEQYF. For the CDR3, the DNA is TGTGCCAGCAGCCGTCTGTTGGGCGAGCAGTACTTC.

To note about this clone: Relative to the germline gene, one junction end is altered; a read error may explain this. The rearrangement uses TRBV5-1 and TRBJ1-1; the D is unclear. Germline V gene sequence: CDR1 SGHRS, CDR2 YFSETQ. There are 14 residues in the CDR3. The DNA of the CDR3 is TGCGCCAGCAGCCGGAGGGCGGAGAACACTGAAGCTTCCTTT. Translating gives CASSRRAENTEASF.

This chain connects TRBV20-1 to TRBJ2-1; possibly TRBD1 for D (6 bases). This CDR3 contains 11 residues. CDR1 is DFQATT and CDR2 is SNEGSKA in the germline V gene (reference sequence). Trimming took 5 bases from V and 8 from J, leaving 10 bases between them. The CDR3 region has the DNA TGCAGTGCTGGGACACCCGATGAGCAGTTCTTC. Encoded protein: CSAGTPDEQFF.

V is TRBV4-2 and J is TRBJ2-5, with TRBD2 identical over 8 bases. Germline V gene data show CDR1 as LGHNA and CDR2 as YNFKEQ. This CDR3 region has 15 residues. Germline trimming cut 1 base from V and 2 bases from J; bases unmatched to any gene: 3. The CDR3 DNA is TGTGCCAGCAGCCAAGGTCGGGGGGGTCAAGAGACCCAGTACTTC. This codes for CASSQGRGGQETQYF.

This rearrangement joins TRBV21-1 to TRBJ2-7. TRBV21-1 is classified as a pseudogene. This CDR3 is built from 11 residues. CDR3 DNA: TGTGCCAGCAGCAAGGGGGACGAGCAGTACTTC. Translated, it gives CASSKGDEQYF.

The chain employs TRBV10-3 and TRBJ1-2, with unresolved D. Germline CDR1 and CDR2: ENHRY and SYGVKD. The ends were cut back, 10 bases at V and 6 bases at J, with 18 bases in the middle. The CDR3 runs to 13 residues. Here the CDR3 reads CATGVGSAHGYTF. CDR3 bases: TGTGCCACGGGTGTCGGAAGCGCACATGGCTACACCTTC.

CDR3 residues: CASSPQRGGSGEQFF. In DNA, the CDR3 is TGTGCCAGCAGCCCCCAACGGGGGGGCTCAGGTGAGCAGTTCTTC. The chain employs TRBV11-3 and TRBJ2-1, with 8 bases matching TRBD2. The CDR3 is made up of 15 amino acids. Trimming removed 5 bases from V and 9 bases from J; junction bases left unmatched: 12. The germline V gene encodes CDR1 SGHNT and CDR2 YENEEA.

This clone was seen only once. The chain carries TRBV7-2 and TRBJ2-5, with 7 nucleotides matching TRBD2. Germline CDR1 SGHTA, CDR2 FQGNSA. This CDR3 region has 13 residues. Unmatched junction bases numbered 3, after V lost 3 bases and J lost 5 bases. The CDR3 coding sequence is TGTGCCAGCAGCTTTGGGGGAGGGGAGACCCAGTACTTC. This translates into CASSFGGGETQYF.

The chain has TRBV5-1 and TRBJ2-3; D gene unclear. The CDR3 sequence is 14 residues long. Trimming stripped 0 bases from V and 0 bases from J, with 5 bases between. Germline-derived CDR1 and CDR2 are SGHRS and YFSETQ. The CDR3 sequence: CASSLDPSTDTQYF. For the CDR3, the DNA is TGCGCCAGCAGCTTGGACCCTAGCACAGATACGCAGTATTTT.

The chain has TRBV5-1 and TRBJ2-5; TRBD1 might be the D (6 bases). Germline V gene data show CDR1 as SGHRS and CDR2 as YFSETQ. The V gene lost 3 bases and the J gene lost 3 bases, with 12 bases spanning the gap. CDR3 size: 14 residues. CDR3 amino acids: CASSSRTEKETQYF. The CDR3 nucleotides read TGCGCCAGCAGCTCCCGGACAGAGAAAGAGACCCAGTACTTC.